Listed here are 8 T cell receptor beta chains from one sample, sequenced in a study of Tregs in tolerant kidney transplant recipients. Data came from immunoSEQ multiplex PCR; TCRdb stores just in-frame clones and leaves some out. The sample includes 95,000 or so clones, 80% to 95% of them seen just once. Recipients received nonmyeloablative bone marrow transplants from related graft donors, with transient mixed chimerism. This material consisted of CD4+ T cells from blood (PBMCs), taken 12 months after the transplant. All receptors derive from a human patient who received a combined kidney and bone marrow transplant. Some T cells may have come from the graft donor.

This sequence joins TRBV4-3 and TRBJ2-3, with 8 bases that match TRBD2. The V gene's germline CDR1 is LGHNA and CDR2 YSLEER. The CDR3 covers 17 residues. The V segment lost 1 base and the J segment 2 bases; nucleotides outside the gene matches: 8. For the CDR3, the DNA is TGCGCCAGCAGCCAAGGTGGTAGCGGGGCGAACACAGATACGCAGTATTTT. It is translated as CASSQGGSGANTDTQYF.

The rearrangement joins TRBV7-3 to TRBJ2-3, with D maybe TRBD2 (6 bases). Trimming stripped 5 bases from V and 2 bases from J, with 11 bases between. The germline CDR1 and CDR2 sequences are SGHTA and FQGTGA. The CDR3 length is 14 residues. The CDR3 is CASSLLADTDTQYF. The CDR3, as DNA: TGTGCCAGCAGCCTACTAGCAGACACAGATACGCAGTATTTT.

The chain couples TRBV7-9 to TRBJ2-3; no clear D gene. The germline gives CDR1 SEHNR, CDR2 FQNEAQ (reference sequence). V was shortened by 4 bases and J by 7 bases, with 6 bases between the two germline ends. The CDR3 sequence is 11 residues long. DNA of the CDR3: TGTGCCAGCAGCTCGACTCATACGCAGTATTTT. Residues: CASSSTHTQYF.

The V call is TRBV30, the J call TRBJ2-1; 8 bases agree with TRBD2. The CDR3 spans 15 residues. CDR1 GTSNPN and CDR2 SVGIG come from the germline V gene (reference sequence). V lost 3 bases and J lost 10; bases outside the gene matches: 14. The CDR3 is CAWRSLAGPYSEQFF. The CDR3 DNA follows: TGTGCCTGGAGGTCGTTAGCGGGGCCTTACTCAGAGCAGTTCTTC.

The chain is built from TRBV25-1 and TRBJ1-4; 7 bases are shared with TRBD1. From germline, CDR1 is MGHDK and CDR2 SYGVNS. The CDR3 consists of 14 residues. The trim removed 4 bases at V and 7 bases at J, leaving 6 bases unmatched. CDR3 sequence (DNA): TGTGCCAGCAGTGGGACAGGACCCTTTGAAAAACTGTTTTTT. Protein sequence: CASSGTGPFEKLFF. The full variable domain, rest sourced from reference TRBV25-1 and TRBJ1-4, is EADIYQTPRYLVIGTGKKITLECSQTMGHDKMYWYQQDPGMELHLIHYSYGVNSTEKGDLSSESTVSRIRTEHFPLTLESARPSHTSQYLCASSGTGPFEKLFFGSGTQLSVL.

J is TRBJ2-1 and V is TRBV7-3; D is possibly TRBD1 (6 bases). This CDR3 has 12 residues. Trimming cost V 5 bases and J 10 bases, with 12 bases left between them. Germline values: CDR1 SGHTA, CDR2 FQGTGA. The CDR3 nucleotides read TGTGCCAGCAGCGAGGACAGCCGAGAGCAGTTCTTC. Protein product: CASSEDSREQFF.

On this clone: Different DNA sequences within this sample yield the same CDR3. CDR3 amino acids: CASSLAGGGTDTQYF. The CDR3 bases are TGCGCCAGCAGCTTGGCCGGGGGGGGCACAGATACGCAGTATTTT. The rearrangement joins TRBV5-1 to TRBJ2-3, with 8 bases identical to TRBD2. The V and J ends lost 0 bases and 1 base, in that order; junction bases with no gene match: 1. The CDR3 loop spans 15 amino acids. CDR1 and CDR2 (germline): SGHRS, YFSETQ.

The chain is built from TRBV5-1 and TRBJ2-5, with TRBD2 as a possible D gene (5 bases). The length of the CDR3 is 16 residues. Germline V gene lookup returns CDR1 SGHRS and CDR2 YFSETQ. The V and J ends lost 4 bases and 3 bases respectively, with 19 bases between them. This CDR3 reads CASSPGLQHHKETQYF. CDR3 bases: TGCGCCAGCAGCCCCGGACTGCAGCACCATAAAGAGACCCAGTACTTC.